The TCR beta chain under discussion was sequenced for a study of CD8 T cells in ankylosing spondylitis. This CDR3 has 14 residues. Deletions cut 3 bases from V and 2 bases from J, with 11 bases between. Per germline, CDR1 DFQATT and CDR2 SNEGSKA (reference sequence). TCRdb called the 5' RACE reads again in MiXCR, with one record for every CDR3 protein. This table holds about 250,000 distinct CDR3 sequences, approximately 30% found once. The source material was blood, either unsorted or a sorted T cell fraction (not recorded which). The genes are TRBV20-1 and TRBJ2-1; D is unresolved. The receptor's source is a male donor with ankylosing spondylitis or in good health (not recorded which). The CDR3 nucleotides read TGCAGTGCTAGTCCAGCGCCTACCTACAATGAGCAGTTCTTC. Its translation: CSASPAPTYNEQFF.